One sample yielded the 17 T cell receptor beta chains listed below, sequenced in a study of blood T cell repertoires in COVID-19. The table came from immunoSEQ multiplex PCR; TCRdb's copy has only in-frame clones and leaves some out. The sample shows 410,000 or so clones, over 75% of them seen only once. Sequences were obtained from peripheral blood. The receptors stem from a woman between 40 and 50 years old with COVID-19, enrolled during active disease.

The chain is built from TRBV5-6 and TRBJ1-5, with no clear D. Germline CDR1 SGHDT, CDR2 YYEEEE. CDR3 length equals 14 residues. V was cut by 3 bases and J by 7 bases, with 14 bases left in between. The CDR3 spells CASSSLSAGQPQHF. CDR3 coding DNA: TGTGCCAGCAGCTCCCTCTCGGCGGGACAGCCCCAGCATTTT. The full variable domain, its missing parts supplied by reference TRBV5-6 and TRBJ1-5, is DAGVTQSPTHLIKTRGQQVTLRCSPKSGHDTVSWYQQALGQGPQFIFQYYEEEERQRGNFPDRFSGHQFPNYSSELNVNALLLGDSALYLCASSSLSAGQPQHFGDGTRLSIL.

This clone was recorded once. Other DNA sequences within the sample encode an identical CDR3. The chain combines TRBV12-3 or TRBV12-4 with TRBJ1-1; D is unresolved. The CDR3 is made up of 13 amino acids. V lost 3 bases and J lost 2, with 7 bases in between. Here the CDR3 reads CASSLTGNTEAFF. The CDR3 DNA reads TGTGCCAGCAGTTTGACGGGAAACACTGAAGCTTTCTTT.

With respect to this clone: The same CDR3 can be traced to other DNA sequences in this sample. The chain joins TRBV6-5 to TRBJ1-5, with D possibly matching TRBD1 (5 bases). The V end lost 4 bases, the J end lost 5 bases, and 9 bases lay between the germline ends. The CDR3 sequence is 13 residues long. Germline V lookup: CDR1 MNHEY, CDR2 SVGAGI. This chain's CDR3 is CASSSQGDQPQHF. Here the CDR3 DNA reads TGTGCCAGCAGTTCGCAGGGCGATCAGCCCCAGCATTTT.

This clone was seen just once. This sequence joins TRBV5-5 and TRBJ2-1; possibly TRBD1 for D (5 bases). This CDR3 is 16 amino acids long. Germline V gene data show CDR1 as SGHKS and CDR2 as YYEKEE (reference sequence). Trimming left V 0 bases short and J 0 bases short, with 10 bases between. CDR3 sequence (DNA): TGTGCCAGCAGCTTGGGACAGTCGAGCTCCTACAATGAGCAGTTCTTC. Translation: CASSLGQSSSYNEQFF.

The chain has TRBV30 and TRBJ1-5; D perhaps matches TRBD1 (5 bases). The ends were cut back, 3 bases at V and 7 bases at J, with 16 bases in the middle. The CDR3 has 14 amino acids. CDR1 is GTSNPN and CDR2 is SVGIG in the germline V gene (reference sequence). This CDR3 is CAWSPRQRRQPQHF. CDR3 sequence (DNA): TGTGCCTGGAGCCCAAGACAGAGACGCCAGCCCCAGCATTTT.

CDR3 loop: CASSQDVGQRRNYGYTF. The CDR3 DNA sequence: TGCGCCAGCAGCCAAGACGTAGGACAGCGACGTAACTATGGCTACACCTTC. The rearrangement links TRBV4-3 to TRBJ1-2; maybe TRBD1 (6 bases). Trimming stripped 0 bases from V and 1 base from J, with 15 bases between. The germline gives CDR1 LGHNA, CDR2 YSLEER. This CDR3 is built from 17 residues.

J is TRBJ1-1 and V is TRBV14; 8 bases align to TRBD1. Germline assignment: CDR1 SGHDN and CDR2 FVKESK. The V and J ends lost 4 bases and 6 bases, in that order; junction bases with no gene match: 4. The CDR3 covers 13 residues. DNA for the CDR3: TGTGCCAGCAGCCGATTACAGGGGGCTGAAGCTTTCTTT. Residues: CASSRLQGAEAFF.

Only one count was recorded for this clone. The chain uses TRBV3-1 (or the pseudogene TRBV3-2) and TRBJ2-7, with a possible D match to TRBD1 (5 bases). V was pared by 1 base and J by 9 bases, with 13 bases between. The CDR3 length is 13 residues. Germline lookup yields CDR1 LGHDT and CDR2 YNNKEL (reference sequence). The CDR3 nucleotides are TGTGCCAGCAGCCAAGGGGGCGGAACTGGGCAGTACTTC. It translates to CASSQGGGTGQYF.

The gene calls are TRBV28 and TRBJ2-5; 8 bases fit TRBD1. Germline assignment: CDR1 MDHEN and CDR2 SYDVKM. J lost 4 bases, V lost 5 bases, and 12 bases had no gene match. This CDR3 spans 16 amino acids. The chain's CDR3 is CASSPRRGRYGETQYF. CDR3 sequence (DNA): TGTGCCAGCAGTCCCCGCAGGGGGCGTTATGGAGAGACCCAGTACTTC. The full variable domain, in which reference TRBV28 and TRBJ2-5 provide the parts outside the CDR3, is DVKVTQSSRYLVKRTGEKVFLECVQDMDHENMFWYRQDPGLGLRLIYFSYDVKMKEKGDIPEGYSVSREKKERFSLILESASTNQTSMYLCASSPRRGRYGETQYFGPGTRLLVL.

The V and J genes are TRBV28 and TRBJ2-3; 8 nucleotides align to TRBD1. The CDR3 extends over 15 amino acids. Germline-derived CDR1 and CDR2 are MDHEN and SYDVKM. V lost 6 bases to trimming and J lost 1 base; unmatched junction nucleotides: 6. CDR3 residues: CASRRTGGGTDTQYF. DNA of the CDR3: TGTGCCAGCAGAAGAACAGGGGGAGGCACAGATACGCAGTATTTT.

This sequence joins TRBV5-1 and TRBJ1-4, with unresolved D. The CDR3 has 15 residues. V was shortened by 4 bases and J by 7 bases, with 17 bases between the two germline ends. Germline V gene data show CDR1 as SGHRS and CDR2 as YFSETQ. The CDR3 spells CASSPDSLAGEKLFF. CDR3 in DNA: TGCGCCAGCAGCCCCGATTCCCTTGCGGGTGAAAAACTGTTTTTT.

This chain connects TRBV3-1 (or the pseudogene TRBV3-2) to TRBJ2-7, with D hard to call. The CDR3 is 16 amino acids. V shed 4 bases and J shed 2 bases, with 18 bases lying between them. The germline gives CDR1 LGHDT, CDR2 YNNKEL (reference sequence). The CDR3 DNA is TGTGCCAGCAGCCTCAAGATCAGTGCGGTAACCTACGAGCAGTACTTC. Protein product: CASSLKISAVTYEQYF.

J is TRBJ1-3 and V is TRBV4-3; D remains unclear. The CDR3 contains 16 residues. With 1 base removed from V and 0 bases from J, the gap between germline ends came to 10 bases. Germline CDR1 reads LGHNA; CDR2 reads YSLEER. CDR3 amino acids: CASSQGVQYSGNTIYF. For the CDR3, the DNA is TGCGCCAGCAGCCAAGGTGTACAGTACTCTGGAAACACCATATATTTT.

The rearrangement links TRBV5-1 to TRBJ1-5, with 8 bases that match TRBD1. This CDR3 is 15 amino acids long. Germline V CDR1 and CDR2: SGHRS, YFSETQ. V lost 1 base and J lost 7; bases outside the gene matches: 7. The CDR3 loop is CASSLSTGDEQPQHF. In DNA form, the CDR3 reads TGCGCCAGCAGCTTGTCGACAGGGGACGAACAGCCCCAGCATTTT.

The V and J genes are TRBV7-9 and TRBJ2-3, with 7 bases that match TRBD2. The J segment lost 5 bases and the V segment lost 1 base, leaving 3 bases of the junction unmatched. The CDR3 contains 14 residues. CDR1 is SEHNR, CDR2 FQNEAQ, per germline (reference sequence). CDR3 in amino acids: CASSLEGGGDTQYF. In DNA form, the CDR3 reads TGTGCCAGCAGCTTAGAGGGCGGGGGAGATACGCAGTATTTT. Full variable domain (missing parts from reference TRBV7-9 and TRBJ2-3): DTGVSQNPRHKITKRGQNVTFRCDPISEHNRLYWYRQTLGQGPEFLTYFQNEAQLEKSRLLSDRFSAERPKGSFSTLEIQRTEQGDSAMYLCASSLEGGGDTQYFGPGTRLTVL.

The chain has TRBV7-2 and TRBJ1-3; D is uncertain. Germline CDR1 SGHTA, CDR2 FQGNSA. The V end was cut by 3 bases, the J end by 0 bases, with 12 bases between. The CDR3 is 16 residues long. CDR3 amino acids: CASSLPQSFSGNTIYF. In nucleotides, the CDR3 is TGTGCCAGCAGCTTGCCCCAGTCCTTCTCTGGAAACACCATATATTTT. The full variable domain, in which reference TRBV7-2 and TRBJ1-3 provide the parts outside the CDR3, is GAGVSQSPSNKVTEKGKDVELRCDPISGHTALYWYRQSLGQGLEFLIYFQGNSAPDKSGLPSDRFSAERTGGSVSTLTIQRTQQEDSAVYLCASSLPQSFSGNTIYFGEGSWLTVV.

This chain joins TRBV3-1 (or the pseudogene TRBV3-2) and TRBJ2-1; weak D call: TRBD1 (7 bases). CDR3 size: 16 residues. The V end was cut by 4 bases, the J end by 8 bases, with 21 bases between. Germline CDR1 LGHDT, CDR2 YNNKEL (reference sequence). The CDR3 here is CASSPPRGVAGDEQFF. The CDR3 DNA reads as TGTGCCAGCAGCCCGCCCAGGGGGGTTGCCGGGGATGAGCAGTTCTTC.